This paragraph covers one T cell receptor beta chain sequence. The data were obtained in a study of blood T cell repertoires in COVID-19. On the study more broadly: The study drew acute and convalescent COVID-19 samples from the United States, Italy and Spain. Sample material is recorded as cDNA or gDNA derived from T cells, B-cell-depleted T cells, or PBMCs.

Original methodology: By means of reference gene primer amplification, nucleated cell counts were estimated. Produced via immunoSEQ multiplex PCR; TCRdb's table is partial and in-frame only. For V, J and clone size, that table is used; D and trimming come from the DNA. Among some 310,000 clones listed, 80% to 90% were seen once. V lost 0 bases and J 5 bases, leaving 13 bases between the germline ends. This CDR3 is built from 15 residues. Germline V CDR1 and CDR2: WSHSY, SAAADI. The sequence was obtained from a man aged 45-65 years with active or convalescent COVID-19. The rearrangement links TRBV10-2 to TRBJ1-1; tentative D call: TRBD1 (6 bases). Sequencing input: peripheral blood. CDR3 sequence reads: CASSESTGSATEAFF. CDR3 nucleotides: TGCGCCAGCAGTGAGTCTACAGGGTCGGCAACTGAAGCTTTCTTT.